The 18 T cell receptor beta chains given below trace back to one sample, sequenced in a study of OX40 agonist ivuxolimab in advanced cancers. Libraries were constructed by the immunoSEQ multiplex PCR assay. Sourced from immuneACCESS, this table was stored by TCRdb with only in-frame sequences that have V and J called. A share of the clones is absent; for the studies checked, an unresolved V gene accounts for under half, and the remainder has no known explanation. Present in this sample are about 84,000 clones, 80% to 90% of which were seen just once. Of the sample, 0.19% falls within the top ten clones. The input for sequencing was CD4+ or CD8+ T cells sorted from blood, taken in a trial of the OX40 agonist ivuxolimab. The receptors derive from an adult with an advanced solid tumor such as melanoma, head and neck, liver or kidney cancer.

The J gene is TRBJ2-2, the V gene TRBV5-1, with 7 bases matching TRBD2. Germline CDR1 SGHRS, CDR2 YFSETQ. This CDR3 comprises 14 residues. V lost 5 bases to trimming and J lost 7 bases; unmatched junction nucleotides: 8. The CDR3: CASSSGGRVGELFF. The CDR3 nucleotides read TGCGCCAGCAGTTCGGGGGGTCGAGTCGGGGAGCTGTTTTTT.

The V call is TRBV6-5, the J call TRBJ1-1; D may be TRBD1 (6 bases). CDR1 and CDR2 (germline): MNHEY, SVGAGI. Deletions cut 5 bases from V and 0 bases from J, with 10 bases between. This CDR3 comprises 14 residues. CDR3 coding DNA: TGTGCCAGCAGTAGGGACACCCTGAACACTGAAGCTTTCTTT. Encoded protein: CASSRDTLNTEAFF.

The chain employs TRBV6-4 and TRBJ2-7, with TRBD2 identical over 9 bases. CDR3 length: 16 amino acids. In germline, CDR1 is MRHNA, CDR2 SNTAGT. J gave up 3 bases and V 3 bases, and 9 bases lay outside the gene matches. CDR3 nucleotides: TGTGCCAGCAGTGAATATAGCGGGGGAGCAAACTACGAGCAGTACGTC. This gives the protein CASSEYSGGANYEQYV.

Turning to this clone: At one boundary the junction diverges from the germline segment, which might be a read error. The rearrangement links TRBV7-7 to TRBJ2-5; 8 bases are a match to TRBD1. CDR3 length equals 14 residues. Looked up from germline, CDR1 is SSHAT and CDR2 is FNYEAQ (reference sequence). CDR3 nucleotides: TGTGCTAGCAGCTCCGACAGGGGAACAGAGACCCAGTACTTC. Translated, it gives CASSSDRGTETQYF.

This sequence joins TRBV10-2 and TRBJ2-3; D gene ambiguous. Trimming pared 6 bases from V and 2 bases from J, leaving 6 bases between. Germline V lookup: CDR1 WSHSY, CDR2 SAAADI. The CDR3 is 12 amino acids. The CDR3 DNA reads TGCGCCAGCAGGACAAACACAGATACGCAGTATTTT. This gives the protein CASRTNTDTQYF.

The V and J genes are TRBV27 and TRBJ2-3, with 10 bases matching TRBD2. Per germline, CDR1 MNHEY and CDR2 SMNVEV (reference sequence). The ends lost 5 bases at V and 2 bases at J; junction bases unmatched: 10. CDR3 length: 17 residues. CDR3 in amino acids: CASSPRVAGGYTDTQYF. The CDR3 DNA sequence: TGTGCCAGCAGTCCTCGGGTAGCGGGGGGATACACAGATACGCAGTATTTT.

The rearrangement uses TRBV6-5 and TRBJ2-3; no clear D. Germline V gene data show CDR1 as MNHEY and CDR2 as SVGAGI. This CDR3 comprises 12 residues. Trimming left V 6 bases short and J 6 bases short, with 10 bases between. Here the CDR3 reads CASSNRRDTQYF. In DNA, the CDR3 is TGTGCCAGCAGCAACAGAAGGGATACGCAGTATTTT.

This chain's CDR3 is CASSGLQDTQYF. CDR3 coding DNA: TGTGCCAGCAGTGGATTGCAAGATACGCAGTATTTT. The rearrangement uses TRBV2 and TRBJ2-3; D remains unclear. Trimming took 4 bases from V and 5 from J, leaving 7 bases between them. The germline CDR1 and CDR2 sequences are SNHLY and FYNNEI. The CDR3 loop spans 12 amino acids.

V usage is TRBV7-9 and J usage is TRBJ1-2; no definite D call. This CDR3 has 13 residues. CDR1 and CDR2 (germline): SEHNR, FQNEAQ (reference sequence). The V end lost 7 bases, the J end lost 5 bases, and 14 bases lay between the germline ends. The CDR3 region has the DNA TGTGCCAGCACCCTACCGGGCAGTTATGGCTACACCTTC. Its translation is CASTLPGSYGYTF. The whole variable domain, filled in from reference TRBV7-9 and TRBJ1-2, reads DTGVSQNPRHKITKRGQNVTFRCDPISEHNRLYWYRQTLGQGPEFLTYFQNEAQLEKSRLLSDRFSAERPKGSFSTLEIQRTEQGDSAMYLCASTLPGSYGYTFGSGTRLTVV.

The chain employs TRBV5-1 and TRBJ1-3, with unresolved D. CDR3 length: 14 residues. Germline values: CDR1 SGHRS, CDR2 YFSETQ. Trimming shortened V by 4 bases and J by 2 bases, and 10 bases separated the two germline ends. CDR3 amino acids: CASSPGSPGNTIYF. CDR3 DNA: TGCGCCAGCAGCCCGGGTAGTCCTGGAAACACCATATATTTT.

The chain has TRBV7-3 and TRBJ2-5; 7 positions match TRBD1. This CDR3 has 13 residues. Trimming took 4 bases from V and 6 from J; bases not matched to a gene: 5. Per germline, CDR1 SGHTA and CDR2 FQGTGA. CDR3 coding DNA: TGTGCCAGCAGCTCCACGACAGGGCAGACCCAGTACTTC. Translated, it gives CASSSTTGQTQYF.

The V gene is TRBV4-3, the J gene TRBJ2-3; D is ambiguous. V was clipped by 0 bases and J by 5 bases, with 15 bases between them. CDR1 is LGHNA, CDR2 YSLEER, per germline. This CDR3 comprises 16 residues. CDR3 DNA sequence: TGCGCCAGCAGCCAAGAGGGTCGACCCCCGTTAGATACGCAGTATTTT. It encodes CASSQEGRPPLDTQYF.

In DNA form, the CDR3 reads TGTGCCAGCAGTGGGAGAAATGTCCAGCATTTT. This encodes CASSGRNVQHF. J is TRBJ1-5 and V is TRBV2; D call uncertain. This CDR3 has 11 amino acids. The V gene's germline CDR1 is SNHLY and CDR2 FYNNEI. The ends were cut back, 4 bases at V and 12 bases at J, with 10 bases in the middle. The full variable domain, with the rest looked up from reference TRBV2 and TRBJ1-5, is EPEVTQTPSHQVTQMGQEVILRCVPISNHLYFYWYRQILGQKVEFLVSFYNNEISEKSEIFDDQFSVERPDGSNFTLKIRSTKLEDSAMYFCASSGRNVQHFGDGTRLSIL.

The chain is built from TRBV19 and TRBJ1-5; 8 bases fit TRBD1. Germline-derived CDR1 and CDR2 are LNHDA and SQIVND (reference sequence). Germline trimming cut 3 bases from V and 6 bases from J; bases unmatched to any gene: 16. This CDR3 has 18 amino acids. The CDR3 reads CASSIVGTGATGSQPQHF. The CDR3 DNA is TGTGCCAGTAGTATTGTTGGGACAGGAGCGACGGGGAGTCAGCCCCAGCATTTT. Supplemented by reference TRBV19 and TRBJ1-5, the full variable domain reads DGGITQSPKYLFRKEGQNVTLSCEQNLNHDAMYWYRQDPGQGLRLIYYSQIVNDFQKGDIAEGYSVSREKKESFPLTVTSAQKNPTAFYLCASSIVGTGATGSQPQHFGDGTRLSIL.

The chain carries TRBV28 and TRBJ2-1, with 9 positions matching TRBD2. The J segment lost 2 bases and the V segment lost 3 bases, leaving 5 bases of the junction unmatched. The CDR3 spans 16 residues. Germline assignment: CDR1 MDHEN and CDR2 SYDVKM. CDR3 loop: CASSFFGGGAYNEQFF. Here the CDR3 DNA reads TGTGCCAGCAGTTTTTTCGGCGGGGGGGCCTACAATGAGCAGTTCTTC. Based on the CDR3 plus reference TRBV28 and TRBJ2-1, the full variable domain is DVKVTQSSRYLVKRTGEKVFLECVQDMDHENMFWYRQDPGLGLRLIYFSYDVKMKEKGDIPEGYSVSREKKERFSLILESASTNQTSMYLCASSFFGGGAYNEQFFGPGTRLTVL.

CDR3 nucleotide sequence: TGTGCCATCAGTCGGGGGACAGCGAGTCAAGAGACCCAGTACTTC. Its protein is CAISRGTASQETQYF. The chain joins TRBV10-3 to TRBJ2-5; tentative D call: TRBD1 (7 bases). V was clipped by 5 bases and J by 2 bases, with 15 bases between them. From germline, CDR1 is ENHRY and CDR2 SYGVKD. This CDR3 contains 15 residues.

The rearrangement links TRBV6-5 to TRBJ2-7; 11 bases align to TRBD1. Trimming took 6 bases from V and 4 from J; bases not matched to a gene: 8. This CDR3 spans 15 amino acids. Looked up from germline, CDR1 is MNHEY and CDR2 is SVGAGI. The CDR3 sequence: CASSNRDRGKYEQYF. The CDR3 DNA reads TGTGCCAGCAGCAATCGGGACAGGGGGAAATACGAGCAGTACTTC.

J is TRBJ2-7 and V is TRBV18; 13 nucleotides line up with TRBD2. Germline V gene data show CDR1 as KGHSH and CDR2 as LQKENI. V was pared by 4 bases and J by 3 bases, with 3 bases of the junction left unmatched. The CDR3 consists of 15 residues. CDR3 bases: TGTGCCAGCTCACGCGGACTAGCGGGAGTCTACGAGCAGTACTTC. Protein product: CASSRGLAGVYEQYF.